This T cell receptor (beta chain) was documented in a study of blood T cell repertoires in COVID-19. Across the study: The United States, Italy and Spain provided the acute and convalescent COVID-19 samples. T cells, B-cell-depleted T cells, or PBMCs provided the cDNA or gDNA that served as material.

Data came from immunoSEQ multiplex PCR; TCRdb stores just in-frame clones and leaves some out. The sample consists of about 140,000 clones, about 80% of them appearing once. V was cut by 2 bases and J by 5 bases, with 9 bases left in between. This CDR3 spans 13 amino acids. Germline loops: CDR1 SGHTA, CDR2 FQGNSA. Material: peripheral blood. The sequence was collected from a man in his 60s with acute or convalescent COVID-19. The V and J genes are TRBV7-2 and TRBJ2-5, with D perhaps TRBD2 (6 bases). CDR3 amino acids: CASSLWGRETQYF. CDR3 bases: TGTGCCAGCAGCTTATGGGGGAGGGAGACCCAGTACTTC. Drawing the rest from reference TRBV7-2 and TRBJ2-5, the complete variable domain is GAGVSQSPSNKVTEKGKDVELRCDPISGHTALYWYRQSLGQGLEFLIYFQGNSAPDKSGLPSDRFSAERTGGSVSTLTIQRTQQEDSAVYLCASSLWGRETQYFGPGTRLLVL.